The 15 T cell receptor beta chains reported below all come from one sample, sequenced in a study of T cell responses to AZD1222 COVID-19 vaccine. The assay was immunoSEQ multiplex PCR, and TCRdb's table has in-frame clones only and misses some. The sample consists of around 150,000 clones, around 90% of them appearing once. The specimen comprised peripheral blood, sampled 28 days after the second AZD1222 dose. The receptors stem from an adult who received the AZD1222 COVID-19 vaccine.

The CDR3 sequence: CASSSHLLAGSYEQYF. For the CDR3, the DNA is TGTGCCAGCAGTTCCCACCTACTAGCGGGGTCCTACGAGCAGTACTTC. The V and J genes are TRBV6-5 and TRBJ2-7, with 10 nucleotides matching TRBD2. Germline trimming cut 4 bases from V and 1 base from J; bases unmatched to any gene: 7. CDR1 and CDR2 from the germline V gene are MNHEY and SVGAGI. The CDR3 is 16 residues long.

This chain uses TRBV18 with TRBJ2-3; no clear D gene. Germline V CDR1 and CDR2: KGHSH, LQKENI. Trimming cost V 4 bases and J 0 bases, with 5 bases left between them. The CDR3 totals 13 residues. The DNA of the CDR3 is TGTGCCAGCTCACAATTCAGCACAGATACGCAGTATTTT. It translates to CASSQFSTDTQYF.

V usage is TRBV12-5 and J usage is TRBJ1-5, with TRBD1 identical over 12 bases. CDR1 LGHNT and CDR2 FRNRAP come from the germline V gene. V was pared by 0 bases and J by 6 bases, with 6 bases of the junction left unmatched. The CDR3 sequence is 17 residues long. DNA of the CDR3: TGTGCTAGTGGTTTGGTCGGGACAGGGGGCTTTTGTCAGCCCCAGCATTTT. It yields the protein CASGLVGTGGFCQPQHF.

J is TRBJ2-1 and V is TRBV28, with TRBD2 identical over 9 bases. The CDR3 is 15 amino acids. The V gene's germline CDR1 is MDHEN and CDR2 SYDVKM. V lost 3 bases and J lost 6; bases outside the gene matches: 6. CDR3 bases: TGTGCCAGCAGTTTCGCTGTGACTAGCGGCAATGAGCAGTTCTTC. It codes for CASSFAVTSGNEQFF.

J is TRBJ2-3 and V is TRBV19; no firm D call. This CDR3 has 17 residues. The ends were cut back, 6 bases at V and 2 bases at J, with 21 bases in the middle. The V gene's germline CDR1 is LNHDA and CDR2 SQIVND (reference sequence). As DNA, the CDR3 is TGTGCCAGTAGACAATTTTCACGACGCCCCATCACAGATACGCAGTATTTT. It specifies CASRQFSRRPITDTQYF.

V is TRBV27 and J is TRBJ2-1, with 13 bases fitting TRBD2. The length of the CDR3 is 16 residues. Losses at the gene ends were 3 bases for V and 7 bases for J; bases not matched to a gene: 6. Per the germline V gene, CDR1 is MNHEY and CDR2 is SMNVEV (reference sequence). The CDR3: CASSLRGTSGVNEQFF. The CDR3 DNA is TGTGCCAGCAGTTTGCGGGGGACTAGCGGGGTAAATGAGCAGTTCTTC.

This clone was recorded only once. CDR3 DNA: TGTGCCAGCAGTTCGGGACAGGCGACCTCTGGAAACACCATATATTTT. This sequence encodes CASSSGQATSGNTIYF. V is TRBV6-5 and J is TRBJ1-3; 8 bases line up with TRBD1. This CDR3 has 16 residues. The V gene's germline CDR1 is MNHEY and CDR2 SVGAGI. The junction had 5 bases not matched to a gene; V was cut back by 4 bases and J by 0 bases.

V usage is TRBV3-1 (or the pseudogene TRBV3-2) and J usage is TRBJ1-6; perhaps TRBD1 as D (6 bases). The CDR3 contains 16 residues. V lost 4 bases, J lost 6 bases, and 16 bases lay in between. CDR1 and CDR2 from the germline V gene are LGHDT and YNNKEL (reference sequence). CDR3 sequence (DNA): TGTGCCAGCAGCCGATCGACAGGAATTTTTAATTCACCCCTCCACTTT. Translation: CASSRSTGIFNSPLHF.

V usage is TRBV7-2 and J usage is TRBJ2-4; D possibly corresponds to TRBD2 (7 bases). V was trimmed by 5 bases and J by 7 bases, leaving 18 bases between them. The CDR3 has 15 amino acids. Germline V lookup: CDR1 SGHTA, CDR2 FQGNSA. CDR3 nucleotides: TGTGCCAGCAGCCCCTCGGTGGGGAGGGGGAACATTCAGTACTTC. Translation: CASSPSVGRGNIQYF.

CDR3 amino acids: CASSSGTGGWHEQYF. In nucleotides, the CDR3 is TGTGCCAGCAGTTCCGGGACAGGGGGGTGGCACGAGCAGTACTTC. The gene calls are TRBV6-2 or TRBV6-3 and TRBJ2-7; 11 bases match TRBD1. V gave up 4 bases and J gave up 5 bases; unmatched junction bases: 7. CDR1 and CDR2 (germline): MNHEY, SVGEGT. The length of the CDR3 is 15 residues.

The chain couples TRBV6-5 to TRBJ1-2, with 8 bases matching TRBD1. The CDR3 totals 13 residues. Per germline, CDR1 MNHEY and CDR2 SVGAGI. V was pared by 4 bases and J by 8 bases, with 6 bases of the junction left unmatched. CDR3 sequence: CASSSGQGEGYTF. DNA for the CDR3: TGTGCCAGCAGTTCCGGACAGGGCGAAGGCTACACCTTC.

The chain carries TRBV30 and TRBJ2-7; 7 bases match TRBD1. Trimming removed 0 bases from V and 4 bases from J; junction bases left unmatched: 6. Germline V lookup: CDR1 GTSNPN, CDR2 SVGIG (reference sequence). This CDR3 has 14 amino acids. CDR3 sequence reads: CAWSVGQWEYEQYF. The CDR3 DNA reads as TGTGCCTGGAGTGTGGGACAGTGGGAGTACGAGCAGTACTTC.

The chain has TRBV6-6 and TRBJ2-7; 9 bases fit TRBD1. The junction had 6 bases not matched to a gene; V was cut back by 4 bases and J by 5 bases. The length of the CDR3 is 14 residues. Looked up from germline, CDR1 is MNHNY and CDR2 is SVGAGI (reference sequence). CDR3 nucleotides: TGTGCCAGCAGTTTCGGACAGGGGTTGGACGAGCAGTACTTC. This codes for CASSFGQGLDEQYF.

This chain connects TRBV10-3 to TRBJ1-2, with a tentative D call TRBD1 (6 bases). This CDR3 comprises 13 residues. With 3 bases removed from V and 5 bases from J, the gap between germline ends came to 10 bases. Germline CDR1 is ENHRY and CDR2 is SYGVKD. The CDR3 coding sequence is TGTGCCATCAGTGAAGGGGGTTCGTATGGCTACACCTTC. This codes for CAISEGGSYGYTF.

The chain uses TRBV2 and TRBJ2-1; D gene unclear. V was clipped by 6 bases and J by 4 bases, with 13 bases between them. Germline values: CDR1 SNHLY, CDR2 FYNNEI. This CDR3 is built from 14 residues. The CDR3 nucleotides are TGTGCCAGCAGGGCGGTGGGGTTTTACAATGAGCAGTTCTTC. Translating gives CASRAVGFYNEQFF. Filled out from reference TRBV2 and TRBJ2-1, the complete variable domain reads EPEVTQTPSHQVTQMGQEVILRCVPISNHLYFYWYRQILGQKVEFLVSFYNNEISEKSEIFDDQFSVERPDGSNFTLKIRSTKLEDSAMYFCASRAVGFYNEQFFGPGTRLTVL.